A single sample is the source of the 27 T cell receptor beta chains below, sequenced in a study of blood T cell repertoires in COVID-19. Produced via immunoSEQ multiplex PCR; TCRdb's table is partial and in-frame only. The table includes over 400,000 clones, about 88% detected once. Sequencing was performed on PBMCs or T cells enriched from blood (not recorded which). Receptors originate from a woman in her sixties or seventies who had recovered from COVID-19.

The chain links TRBV6-5 to TRBJ1-5; 10 bases are a match to TRBD1. V dropped 6 bases and J dropped 11; count of bases not matched to a gene: 10. CDR1 and CDR2 (germline): MNHEY, SVGAGI. This CDR3 has 14 residues. The CDR3 coding sequence is TGTGCCAGCAGCCGGGACAGGGGAACAACGGCCCAGCATTTT. Amino acids: CASSRDRGTTAQHF.

The J gene is TRBJ1-6, the V gene TRBV6-5; TRBD1 aligns across 9 bases. The CDR3 totals 15 residues. CDR1 MNHEY and CDR2 SVGAGI come from the germline V gene. The J segment lost 5 bases and the V segment lost 7 bases, leaving 6 bases of the junction unmatched. CDR3 protein: CASTVQGANNSPLHF. Written as DNA, the CDR3 is TGTGCCAGCACAGTACAGGGGGCGAATAATTCACCCCTCCACTTT.

The chain recombines TRBV4-1 with TRBJ1-6; D gene ambiguous. The V end was cut by 2 bases, the J end by 7 bases, with 12 bases between. Per germline, CDR1 MGHRA and CDR2 YSYEKL. The CDR3 has 15 residues. The CDR3 protein is CASSQLRGLNSPLHF. The CDR3 region has the DNA TGCGCCAGCAGCCAACTCCGGGGTCTAAATTCACCCCTCCACTTT.

The chain links TRBV24-1 to TRBJ2-1, with a tentative D call TRBD1 (5 bases). CDR1 is KGHDR, CDR2 SFDVKD, per germline. This CDR3 comprises 18 residues. The V and J ends lost 4 bases and 6 bases respectively, with 24 bases between them. The CDR3, as DNA: TGTGCCACCAGTGACTCGAACACCAGGGTTCGAATGGGCAATGAGCAGTTCTTC. Translated: CATSDSNTRVRMGNEQFF.

This clone was detected once. The chain carries TRBV9 and TRBJ2-1; 9 nucleotides align to TRBD1. The CDR3 extends over 16 amino acids. Germline CDR1 and CDR2: SGDLS and YYNGEE. Unmatched junction bases numbered 7, after V lost 2 bases and J lost 4 bases. CDR3 nucleotides: TGTGCCAGCAGCGTCGGGGACAGGGTTGGATACAATGAGCAGTTCTTC. Protein sequence: CASSVGDRVGYNEQFF.

CDR3: CASSWDRGTGELFF. In DNA form, the CDR3 reads TGTGCCAGCAGCTGGGACAGGGGGACCGGGGAGCTGTTTTTT. This chain joins TRBV11-2 and TRBJ2-2; 11 bases match TRBD1. V trimming: 4 bases; J trimming: 5 bases; junction bases outside the gene matches: 0. Germline CDR1 and CDR2: SGHAT and FQNNGV. This CDR3 has 14 residues.

The genes are TRBV4-2 and TRBJ1-3, with D possibly TRBD1 on 6 matching bases. Trimming shortened V by 0 bases and J by 0 bases, and 9 bases separated the two germline ends. This CDR3 region has 16 residues. The V gene's germline CDR1 is LGHNA and CDR2 YNFKEQ. CDR3 nucleotides: TGTGCCAGCAGCCAAGAAGGGGGTATCTCTGGAAACACCATATATTTT. Protein sequence: CASSQEGGISGNTIYF.

The CDR3 spells CAIRTTGGADEKLFF. The CDR3 DNA sequence: TGTGCCATCAGGACGACAGGGGGCGCGGATGAAAAACTGTTTTTT. The chain combines TRBV10-3 with TRBJ1-4; 10 nucleotides match TRBD1. The CDR3 consists of 15 residues. V lost 6 bases and J lost 6; bases outside the gene matches: 7. Per the germline V gene, CDR1 is ENHRY and CDR2 is SYGVKD.

CDR3 residues: CASMRLPGAQYF. CDR3 sequence (DNA): TGTGCCAGCATGAGGTTGCCGGGGGCGCAGTATTTT. The genes are TRBV6-5 and TRBJ2-3; TRBD2 might be the D (6 bases). CDR1 MNHEY and CDR2 SVGAGI come from the germline V gene. V was pared by 7 bases and J by 10 bases, with 15 bases between. The CDR3 runs 12 residues.

This clone was seen more than once but under ten times. CDR3 protein: CAISESAGNYGYTF. The CDR3 DNA sequence: TGTGCCATCAGTGAGTCCGCAGGGAACTATGGCTACACCTTC. The chain joins TRBV10-3 to TRBJ1-2, with D perhaps TRBD1 (5 bases). Germline V gene lookup returns CDR1 ENHRY and CDR2 SYGVKD. Trimming left V 0 bases short and J 2 bases short, with 7 bases between. The length of the CDR3 is 14 residues.

Only one count was recorded for this clone. The chain combines TRBV24-1 with TRBJ1-1; weak D call: TRBD1 (5 bases). The CDR3 length is 15 residues. Germline V gives CDR1 KGHDR, CDR2 SFDVKD. V dropped 3 bases and J dropped 1 base, with 11 bases sitting between them. DNA for the CDR3: TGTGCCACCAGTGATCACCAGGGCCCGAACACTGAAGCTTTCTTT. This codes for CATSDHQGPNTEAFF.

The rearrangement links TRBV7-2 to TRBJ1-1, with unresolved D. The CDR3 totals 13 residues. Trimming stripped 6 bases from V and 0 bases from J, with 8 bases between. CDR1 and CDR2 (germline): SGHTA, FQGNSA. CDR3 region: CASRTGVNTEAFF. The CDR3 DNA reads TGTGCCAGCAGAACGGGTGTGAACACTGAAGCTTTCTTT.

The V and J genes are TRBV5-1 and TRBJ2-7; D gene unclear. Looked up from germline, CDR1 is SGHRS and CDR2 is YFSETQ. Trimming cost V 1 base and J 1 base, with 6 bases left between them. This CDR3 has 13 residues. This CDR3 reads CASSLTESYEQYF. The CDR3 nucleotides are TGCGCCAGCAGCTTGACGGAGTCCTACGAGCAGTACTTC.

This chain joins TRBV14 and TRBJ1-2; D may be TRBD1 (6 bases). The V gene lost 3 bases and the J gene lost 3 bases, with 17 bases spanning the gap. The CDR3 extends over 16 amino acids. Germline V gene sequence: CDR1 SGHDN, CDR2 FVKESK. The CDR3 bases are TGTGCCAGCAGCCATGGCTACAGGGATTCGGACTATGGCTACACCTTC. This encodes CASSHGYRDSDYGYTF. The full variable domain, with the rest looked up from reference TRBV14 and TRBJ1-2, is EAGVTQFPSHSVIEKGQTVTLRCDPISGHDNLYWYRRVMGKEIKFLLHFVKESKQDESGMPNNRFLAERTGGTYSTLKVQPAELEDSGVYFCASSHGYRDSDYGYTFGSGTRLTVV.

This clone was observed a single time. The chain combines TRBV7-9 with TRBJ1-5; D perhaps matches TRBD1 (5 bases). V was clipped by 5 bases and J by 4 bases, with 9 bases between them. CDR1 and CDR2 (germline): SEHNR, FQNEAQ (reference sequence). The CDR3 extends over 13 amino acids. The CDR3 DNA reads as TGTGCCAGCAGCCTACAGGTTAATCAGCCCCAGCATTTT. Its translation: CASSLQVNQPQHF.

The chain links TRBV4-1 to TRBJ1-3; TRBD1 matches 7 bases. CDR3 length: 14 residues. After removal of 3 bases from V and 2 bases from J, the junction contained 1 base not matched to a gene. Germline CDR1 and CDR2: MGHRA and YSYEKL. CDR3 sequence: CASSHQGAGNTIYF. The CDR3 coding sequence is TGCGCCAGCAGCCATCAGGGGGCTGGAAACACCATATATTTT.

The V call is TRBV6-1, the J call TRBJ2-3; D possibly corresponds to TRBD2 (5 bases). Germline assignment: CDR1 MNHNS and CDR2 SASEGT. This CDR3 spans 13 amino acids. Trimming stripped 1 base from V and 10 bases from J, with 12 bases between. CDR3 amino acids: CASSEEALRAQYF. The CDR3, as DNA: TGTGCCAGCAGTGAAGAGGCCCTGCGGGCGCAGTATTTT.

The V call is TRBV4-1, the J call TRBJ1-5, with TRBD1 matching 7 bases. Germline CDR1 and CDR2: MGHRA and YSYEKL. V trimming: 2 bases; J trimming: 6 bases; junction bases outside the gene matches: 7. This CDR3 region has 15 residues. CDR3 in amino acids: CASSQPTTGVQPQHF. Written as DNA, the CDR3 is TGCGCCAGCAGCCAACCTACTACAGGGGTTCAGCCCCAGCATTTT.

With respect to this clone: Different DNA sequences within this sample yield the same CDR3. The V gene is TRBV5-1, the J gene TRBJ1-2; D is uncertain. V lost 0 bases and J lost 8, with 8 bases in between. Per the germline V gene, CDR1 is SGHRS and CDR2 is YFSETQ. The CDR3 is 12 amino acids. Here the CDR3 DNA reads TGCGCCAGCAGCTTGGCCGGGGAAGGCTACACCTTC. This encodes CASSLAGEGYTF.

This chain joins TRBV24-1 and TRBJ2-5; a weak D match, TRBD1 (5 bases). CDR1 is KGHDR, CDR2 SFDVKD, per germline. The CDR3 is 14 amino acids. Trimming cost V 1 base and J 8 bases, with 13 bases left between them. CDR3 bases: TGTGCCACCAGTGATTTCGAGACAGAATCCACCCAGTACTTC. Amino acid sequence: CATSDFETESTQYF.

The V and J genes are TRBV23-1 and TRBJ1-1; 8 bases agree with TRBD1. TRBV23-1 is an ORF, with its function uncertain. The V segment lost 6 bases and the J segment 0 bases; nucleotides outside the gene matches: 3. This CDR3 contains 14 residues. Written as DNA, the CDR3 is TGCGCCAGCAGCCAGACAGGGGTGAACACTGAAGCTTTCTTT. Amino acids: CASSQTGVNTEAFF.

This sequence joins TRBV10-2 and TRBJ2-3, with D maybe TRBD2 (6 bases). Germline CDR1 is WSHSY and CDR2 is SAAADI. The CDR3 extends over 14 amino acids. Trimming removed 4 bases at V and 1 base at J, with 9 bases between. CDR3 bases: TGCGCCAGCAGTGGGACGGGGGGCACAGATACGCAGTATTTT. Translating it yields CASSGTGGTDTQYF.

This clone was seen a few times. The V and J genes are TRBV20-1 and TRBJ1-6; TRBD1 matches 9 bases. Trimming took 3 bases from V and 5 from J; bases not matched to a gene: 5. This CDR3 contains 15 residues. Germline V gene sequence: CDR1 DFQATT, CDR2 SNEGSKA (reference sequence). In DNA, the CDR3 is TGCAGTGCTAGTGAGACAGGGGGGGATAATTCACCCCTCCACTTT. Amino acid sequence: CSASETGGDNSPLHF.

The chain couples TRBV6-5 to TRBJ1-5, with D possibly TRBD1 on 5 matching bases. From germline, CDR1 is MNHEY and CDR2 SVGAGI. The CDR3 has 16 residues. V lost 1 base and J 0 bases, leaving 10 bases between the germline ends. The CDR3 reads CASSYLGQNSNQPQHF. CDR3 nucleotides: TGTGCCAGCAGTTACTTGGGGCAGAATAGCAATCAGCCCCAGCATTTT.

The rearrangement links TRBV5-4 to TRBJ2-3; D is unresolved. CDR3 length: 13 residues. The V and J ends lost 0 bases and 4 bases respectively, with 6 bases between them. CDR1 SGHNT and CDR2 YYREEE come from the germline V gene (reference sequence). The CDR3 DNA is TGTGCCAGCAGCTTGGATCGGTCAGATACGCAGTATTTT. Translation gives CASSLDRSDTQYF.

V and J are TRBV19 and TRBJ2-2, with 7 positions matching TRBD2. Per the germline V gene, CDR1 is LNHDA and CDR2 is SQIVND (reference sequence). The junction had 4 bases not matched to a gene; V was cut back by 0 bases and J by 0 bases. The CDR3 runs 17 residues. This chain's CDR3 is CASSIDPAGANTGELFF. CDR3 nucleotide sequence: TGTGCCAGTAGTATAGATCCCGCGGGGGCGAACACCGGGGAGCTGTTTTTT.

V usage is TRBV9 and J usage is TRBJ2-7, with TRBD2 matching 10 bases. Germline loops: CDR1 SGDLS, CDR2 YYNGEE. The CDR3 spans 17 residues. V was clipped by 4 bases and J by 3 bases; unmatched bases: 13. The CDR3 region has the DNA TGTGCCAGCAGCCCCCCGTGGGGGGTAGCGGGGGGCTACGAGCAGTACTTC. This translates into CASSPPWGVAGGYEQYF.